These 19 T cell receptor beta chains were sequenced from one sample in a study of identical twins. MiXCR, run by TCRdb on the 5' RACE reads, gives a single entry per CDR3 protein. The sample yields approximately 600,000 distinct CDR3 sequences, around 9.6% seen once. These data also featured in a second study, about yellow fever vaccine responses in identical twins.

Sequencing was performed on PBMCs. The receptors shown here come from a woman under 30 in good health.

This clonotype was seen a handful of times. V usage is TRBV5-1 and J usage is TRBJ2-1, with 7 positions matching TRBD2. Germline values: CDR1 SGHRS, CDR2 YFSETQ. The CDR3 is made up of 16 amino acids. J gave up 2 bases and V 0 bases, and 5 bases lay outside the gene matches. CDR3 sequence reads: CASSLVASGTYNEQFF. The DNA of the CDR3 is TGCGCCAGCAGCTTGGTTGCTAGCGGTACCTACAATGAGCAGTTCTTC.

V is TRBV3-1 and J is TRBJ2-1, with 8 bases aligning to TRBD2. The germline V gene encodes CDR1 LGHDT and CDR2 YNNKEL (reference sequence). CDR3 length: 14 residues. The ends lost 1 base at V and 5 bases at J; junction bases unmatched: 1. The CDR3 DNA is TGTGCCAGCAGCCAAGCGGGAGGGAACAATGAGCAGTTCTTC. Translated, it gives CASSQAGGNNEQFF.

The chain recombines TRBV29-1 with TRBJ2-7, with D perhaps TRBD1 or TRBD2 (6 bases each). The CDR3 contains 15 residues. The ends were cut back, 3 bases at V and 0 bases at J, with 15 bases in the middle. CDR1 SQVTM and CDR2 ANQGSEA come from the germline V gene. CDR3 sequence: CSVDARGAGSYEQYF. The CDR3, as DNA: TGCAGCGTTGATGCAAGGGGGGCTGGCTCCTACGAGCAGTACTTC.

This clonotype was picked up many times. This rearrangement joins TRBV27 to TRBJ2-6, with D hard to call. V lost 2 bases and J 0 bases, leaving 8 bases between the germline ends. This CDR3 has 16 amino acids. Germline V gene sequence: CDR1 MNHEY, CDR2 SMNVEV (reference sequence). CDR3 DNA: TGTGCCAGCAGTTTAGTTTCCACCTCTGGGGCCAACGTCCTGACTTTC. Translated, it gives CASSLVSTSGANVLTF.

This rearrangement joins TRBV20-1 to TRBJ2-1; D remains ambiguous. Germline V gene lookup returns CDR1 DFQATT and CDR2 SNEGSKA (reference sequence). The CDR3 is 11 amino acids. V was shortened by 3 bases and J by 6 bases, with 6 bases between the two germline ends. DNA for the CDR3: TGCAGTGCTAGCGTTGGCAATGAGCAGTTCTTC. Protein sequence: CSASVGNEQFF.

This clonotype was counted many times. The chain couples TRBV12-3 or TRBV12-4 to TRBJ1-4, with no clear D. CDR3 length equals 13 residues. V lost 3 bases, J lost 8 bases, and 10 bases lay in between. This CDR3 reads CASSFIAGEKLFF. DNA of the CDR3: TGTGCCAGCAGTTTCATCGCGGGGGAAAAACTGTTTTTT.

The sample holds a few counts of this clonotype. The genes are TRBV20-1 and TRBJ2-1, with 10 bases that match TRBD2. Germline values: CDR1 DFQATT, CDR2 SNEGSKA (reference sequence). This CDR3 region has 15 residues. With V trimmed by 0 bases and J by 8 bases, 7 bases remained unmatched. This CDR3 is CSAREGSGRLYEQFF. CDR3 in DNA: TGCAGTGCTAGAGAGGGTAGCGGGAGGTTGTATGAGCAGTTCTTC.

J is TRBJ1-2 and V is TRBV27; D is possibly TRBD1 (6 bases). This CDR3 contains 13 residues. V was pared by 3 bases and J by 4 bases, with 9 bases between. CDR1 is MNHEY and CDR2 is SMNVEV in the germline V gene (reference sequence). CDR3 in amino acids: CASSLTGPYGYTF. For the CDR3, the DNA is TGTGCCAGCAGTTTGACAGGCCCCTATGGCTACACCTTC.

The genes are TRBV12-3 or TRBV12-4 and TRBJ2-5; D remains ambiguous. Trimming removed 1 base at V and 5 bases at J, with 17 bases between. The CDR3 is made up of 16 amino acids. CDR3 DNA sequence: TGTGCCAGCAGTTTAGAGGTTGGGCCAAATGGGGAGACCCAGTACTTC. Translation gives CASSLEVGPNGETQYF.

V is TRBV5-1 and J is TRBJ2-3, with 8 bases that match TRBD2. The length of the CDR3 is 16 residues. J was trimmed by 5 bases and V by 0 bases; bases with no gene match: 8. Germline V gene lookup returns CDR1 SGHRS and CDR2 YFSETQ. CDR3 residues: CASSLGPGGPKDTQYF. Here the CDR3 DNA reads TGCGCCAGCAGCTTGGGGCCGGGGGGGCCTAAAGATACGCAGTATTTT.

This clonotype was observed a handful of times. This chain uses TRBV28 with TRBJ1-1; D is uncertain. This CDR3 is built from 14 residues. V was trimmed by 2 bases and J by 1 base, leaving 8 bases between them. In germline, CDR1 is MDHEN, CDR2 SYDVKM. The CDR3 DNA reads as TGTGCCAGCAGTTTAAACCCCACGAACACTGAAGCTTTCTTT. This gives the protein CASSLNPTNTEAFF. The whole variable domain, remainder taken from reference TRBV28 and TRBJ1-1, is DVKVTQSSRYLVKRTGEKVFLECVQDMDHENMFWYRQDPGLGLRLIYFSYDVKMKEKGDIPEGYSVSREKKERFSLILESASTNQTSMYLCASSLNPTNTEAFFGQGTRLTVV.

The chain recombines TRBV7-3 with TRBJ1-1; perhaps TRBD1 as D (5 bases). The germline V and J ends were trimmed by 7 bases and 5 bases, with 14 bases remaining between them. CDR1 SGHTA and CDR2 FQGTGA come from the germline V gene. This CDR3 has 13 residues. CDR3 sequence (DNA): TGTGCCAGCACGCTACGGGGGGGTACTGAAGCTTTCTTT. Translation gives CASTLRGGTEAFF.

The V call is TRBV10-3, the J call TRBJ2-1, with no clear D. This CDR3 comprises 16 residues. V was clipped by 0 bases and J by 2 bases, with 11 bases between them. Germline V CDR1 and CDR2: ENHRY, SYGVKD. In nucleotides, the CDR3 is TGTGCCATCAGTGAGTCGACACAGCGCCCCTACAATGAGCAGTTCTTC. Its translation: CAISESTQRPYNEQFF.

This clonotype occurred a few times. This chain connects TRBV7-9 to TRBJ2-5; tentatively, D is TRBD1 (6 bases). The germline V and J ends were trimmed by 5 bases and 2 bases, with 18 bases remaining between them. Germline V lookup: CDR1 SEHNR, CDR2 FQNEAQ (reference sequence). The CDR3 length is 16 residues. This CDR3 reads CASSAEEAGVQETQYF. The CDR3 region has the DNA TGTGCCAGCAGCGCCGAGGAGGCAGGGGTACAAGAGACCCAGTACTTC. The full variable domain, with the rest looked up from reference TRBV7-9 and TRBJ2-5, is DTGVSQNPRHKITKRGQNVTFRCDPISEHNRLYWYRQTLGQGPEFLTYFQNEAQLEKSRLLSDRFSAERPKGSFSTLEIQRTEQGDSAMYLCASSAEEAGVQETQYFGPGTRLLVL.

The DNA for the CDR3 is TGTGCCAGCAGTTTAAGGGAACCCCGGACAGGGATCAATCAGCCCCAGCATTTT. Translation: CASSLREPRTGINQPQHF. The chain recombines TRBV28 with TRBJ1-5, with 8 positions matching TRBD1. CDR1 is MDHEN, CDR2 SYDVKM, per germline. J lost 3 bases, V lost 2 bases, and 12 bases had no gene match. The CDR3 has 18 residues.

In its sample, this clonotype was seen a few times. The rearrangement uses TRBV12-3 or TRBV12-4 and TRBJ2-1; D perhaps matches TRBD1 (5 bases). The CDR3 has 13 residues. Deletions cut 6 bases from V and 6 bases from J, with 12 bases between. CDR3: CASSPRQPNEQFF. CDR3 coding DNA: TGTGCCAGCAGCCCTCGACAGCCCAATGAGCAGTTCTTC.

There are many counts of this clonotype. The genes are TRBV7-9 and TRBJ2-1, with D possibly called TRBD1 or TRBD2 (5 bases each). The CDR3 spans 14 residues. V lost 6 bases and J lost 5, with 14 bases in between. The germline CDR1 and CDR2 sequences are SEHNR and FQNEAQ (reference sequence). The CDR3 nucleotides read TGTGCCAGCAGATCCGGGACCCGAGACAATGAGCAGTTCTTC. It codes for CASRSGTRDNEQFF.

The chain is built from TRBV5-5 and TRBJ2-7, with D possibly being TRBD2 (6 bases). Germline CDR1 reads SGHKS; CDR2 reads YYEKEE (reference sequence). Trimming took 4 bases from V and 3 from J, leaving 20 bases between them. The CDR3 covers 16 residues. DNA for the CDR3: TGTGCCAGCAGCCCTAAATTAGCGGAGCCGGACTACGAGCAGTACTTC. Its protein is CASSPKLAEPDYEQYF.

This clonotype was recorded at least ten times. This chain connects TRBV29-1 to TRBJ2-1; D may be TRBD1 (6 bases). This CDR3 is built from 17 residues. The V and J ends lost 0 bases and 1 base respectively, with 16 bases between them. Germline V gene lookup returns CDR1 SQVTM and CDR2 ANQGSEA. The CDR3 DNA reads as TGCAGCGTTGAAGATCCGGGACAAAGAACATCCTACAATGAGCAGTTCTTC. As protein: CSVEDPGQRTSYNEQFF.